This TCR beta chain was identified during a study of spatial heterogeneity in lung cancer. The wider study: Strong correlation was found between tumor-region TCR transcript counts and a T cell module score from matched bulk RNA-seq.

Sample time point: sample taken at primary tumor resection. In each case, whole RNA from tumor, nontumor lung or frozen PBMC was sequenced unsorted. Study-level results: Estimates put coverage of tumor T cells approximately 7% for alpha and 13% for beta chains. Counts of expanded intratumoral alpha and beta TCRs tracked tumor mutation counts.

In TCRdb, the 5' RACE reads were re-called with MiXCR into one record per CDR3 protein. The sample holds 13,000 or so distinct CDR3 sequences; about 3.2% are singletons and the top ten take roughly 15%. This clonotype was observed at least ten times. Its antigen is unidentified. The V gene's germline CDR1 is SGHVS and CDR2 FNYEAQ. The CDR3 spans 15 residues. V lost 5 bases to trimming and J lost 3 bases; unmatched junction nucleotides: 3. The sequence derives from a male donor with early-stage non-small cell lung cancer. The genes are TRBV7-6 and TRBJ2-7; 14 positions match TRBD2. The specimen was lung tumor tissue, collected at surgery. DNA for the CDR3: TGTGCCAGCAGCCCGACTAGCGGGGGGGACTACGAGCAGTACTTC. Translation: CASSPTSGGDYEQYF.